This T cell receptor beta chain was captured in a study of OX40 agonist ivuxolimab in advanced cancers. This clone was counted only a few times. Produced via immunoSEQ multiplex PCR; TCRdb's table is partial and in-frame only. This sample has 45,000 to 65,000 clones, with roughly four fifths found just once. The length of the CDR3 is 15 residues. CDR1 and CDR2 from the germline V gene are SEHNR and FQNEAQ (reference sequence). Between the trimmed V and J ends, which lost 5 bases and 1 base, there was a span of 14 bases. This material consisted of CD4+ or CD8+ T cells sorted from blood, taken in a trial of the OX40 agonist ivuxolimab. The genes are TRBV7-9 and TRBJ1-1; unclear D gene. This receptor was taken from an adult with an advanced solid tumor such as melanoma, head and neck, liver or kidney cancer. CDR3 nucleotide sequence: TGTGCCAGCAGCCCTCAACCTGGGGAGAACACTGAAGCTTTCTTT. Translated: CASSPQPGENTEAFF. Supplemented by reference TRBV7-9 and TRBJ1-1, the full variable domain reads DTGVSQNPRHKITKRGQNVTFRCDPISEHNRLYWYRQTLGQGPEFLTYFQNEAQLEKSRLLSDRFSAERPKGSFSTLEIQRTEQGDSAMYLCASSPQPGENTEAFFGQGTRLTVV.